One T cell receptor (beta chain) is described in this entry. Its antigen is as yet unknown. It was with 60 Vbeta and 13 Jbeta primers that the PCR ran. Assay: immunoSEQ multiplex PCR; the TCRdb copy retains only in-frame clones and omits some. Altogether tens of thousands of clones are present, roughly 75% being singletons, with the ten largest covering about 7.6%. CDR1 MNHNY and CDR2 SVGAGI come from the germline V gene (reference sequence). Trimming left V 7 bases short and J 6 bases short, with 21 bases between. This CDR3 contains 15 residues. The sample belongs to a study of cytomegalovirus exposure and HLA in healthy donors. Study in general: Unique TCRs from HLA-typed donors, around 79 million of them, were held in an early data release.

Study findings and constraints: The study listed some 160 cytomegalovirus-associated TCR beta chains.

This TCR was sampled from a man aged 60 to 69 in good health and CMV-seropositive. This chain joins TRBV6-6 and TRBJ1-2, with D maybe TRBD1 (5 bases). Specimen: PBMCs. The CDR3 here is CASTPSIDSPHGYTF. The CDR3 nucleotides read TGTGCCAGCACCCCTTCCATCGACAGCCCGCATGGCTACACCTTC.